One and the same sample provided the 17 T cell receptor beta chains below, sequenced in a study of kidney transplant recipient with SARS-CoV-2 infection. TCRdb called the reads again in MiXCR, with one record for every CDR3 protein. Among 200,000 to 300,000 distinct CDR3 sequences, more than 25% were seen once, and the ten largest hold 7% to 8%. The sample in question was a blood sample, obtained at baseline and between days 110 and 120 from a kidney transplant recipient. The origin of the receptors is a male patient in his thirties who had COVID-19 and was a kidney transplant recipient. Some T cells may be provided by the graft donor.

A few counts support this clonotype. V and J are TRBV18 and TRBJ2-3; TRBD2 matches at 8 bases. The CDR3 spans 16 residues. Germline CDR1 is KGHSH and CDR2 is LQKENI. Unmatched junction bases numbered 8, after V lost 3 bases and J lost 3 bases. The CDR3 bases are TGTGCCAGCTCACCCCAGGCTGGCGGGAGGACAGATACGCAGTATTTT. Its translation is CASSPQAGGRTDTQYF.

The J gene is TRBJ1-2, the V gene TRBV5-8; D is undetermined. Trimming pared 6 bases from V and 4 bases from J, leaving 22 bases between. The CDR3 extends over 16 amino acids. Germline V gene lookup returns CDR1 SGHTS and CDR2 YDEGEE. CDR3 amino acids: CASMATHPRKTYGYTF. CDR3 sequence (DNA): TGTGCCAGCATGGCGACTCATCCACGAAAGACCTATGGCTACACCTTC. Using reference TRBV5-8 and TRBJ1-2 for the parts outside the CDR3, the full variable domain is EAGVTQSPTHLIKTRGQQATLRCSPISGHTSVYWYQQALGLGLQFLLWYDEGEERNRGNFPPRFSGRQFPNYSSELNVNALELEDSALYLCASMATHPRKTYGYTFGSGTRLTVV.

In regard to this clonotype: A read error may explain this, as a much larger clone is one base away. The rearrangement links TRBV3-1 to TRBJ1-3; D gene unclear. Germline CDR1 is LGHDT and CDR2 is YNNKEL (reference sequence). CDR3 length: 14 amino acids. V lost 7 bases, J lost 0 bases, and 10 bases lay in between. The CDR3 DNA sequence: TGTGCCAGCAACCAGGAGAGCTCTGGAAACACCATATATTTT. This codes for CASNQESSGNTIYF.

In its sample, this clonotype was seen many times. The chain uses TRBV28 and TRBJ1-2, with TRBD1 matching 7 bases. The junction had 7 bases not matched to a gene; V was cut back by 5 bases and J by 7 bases. The germline V gene has CDR1 MDHEN and CDR2 SYDVKM. This CDR3 is built from 13 residues. This chain's CDR3 is CASSPEGASGYTF. As DNA, the CDR3 is TGTGCCAGCAGTCCAGAGGGGGCCAGTGGCTACACCTTC.

This clonotype occurred many times. This rearrangement joins TRBV6-5 to TRBJ2-7, with TRBD1 as a possible D gene (5 bases). The CDR3 covers 13 residues. The V end was cut by 5 bases, the J end by 2 bases, with 10 bases between. CDR1 is MNHEY and CDR2 is SVGAGI in the germline V gene. CDR3 DNA sequence: TGTGCCAGCAGTGTGTTGACAGCCTACGAGCAGTACTTC. Protein product: CASSVLTAYEQYF.

The sample holds many counts of this clonotype. The CDR3 is CASSWYRLRRKTYGYTF. The CDR3 bases are TGCGCCAGCAGTTGGTACCGGCTACGCAGAAAGACCTATGGCTACACCTTC. The V gene is TRBV23-1, the J gene TRBJ1-2, with D unclear. TRBV23-1 is designated an ORF whose function remains uncertain. The CDR3 runs 17 residues. Trimming cost V 5 bases and J 4 bases, with 23 bases left between them.

On this clonotype: This may come from a read error, since a much larger clone is one base off. The chain employs TRBV6-2 or TRBV6-3 and TRBJ1-2; 10 positions agree with TRBD1. Germline CDR1 and CDR2: MNHEY and SVGEGT. The CDR3 extends over 16 amino acids. Here the CDR3 DNA reads TGTGCCAGCAGTTACAGGGTATCGACAGGGGGCGAGGGCTACATCTTC. Translating it yields CASSYRVSTGGEGYIF.

In its sample, this clonotype was seen many times. The chain joins TRBV3-1 to TRBJ2-2; the D gene is possibly TRBD2 (7 bases). Germline CDR1 is LGHDT and CDR2 is YNNKEL (reference sequence). This CDR3 spans 16 amino acids. The ends were cut back, 5 bases at V and 3 bases at J, with 16 bases in the middle. CDR3 coding DNA: TGTGCCAGCAGCGCTCAAGGGGGGGTATACACCGGGGAGCTGTTTTTT. Encoded protein: CASSAQGGVYTGELFF.

This clonotype was recorded many times. The J gene is TRBJ1-2, the V gene TRBV10-1; D unclear. The CDR3 has 17 amino acids. Trimming shortened V by 4 bases and J by 4 bases, and 22 bases separated the two germline ends. Germline V gene sequence: CDR1 WNHNN, CDR2 SYGVQD (reference sequence). The CDR3 protein is CASSVQPRSRKTYGYTF. The CDR3 DNA reads as TGCGCCAGCAGTGTTCAACCAAGATCGCGAAAGACCTATGGCTACACCTTC.

This clonotype was detected ten times or more. The rearrangement joins TRBV6-5 to TRBJ1-2; 8 bases agree with TRBD1. V lost 5 bases, J lost 6 bases, and 2 bases stayed unmatched. Germline V gene lookup returns CDR1 MNHEY and CDR2 SVGAGI. The CDR3 spans 12 residues. CDR3 in amino acids: CASSGTGHGYTF. The CDR3 DNA sequence: TGTGCCAGCAGTGGGACAGGCCATGGCTACACCTTC.

V usage is TRBV10-1 and J usage is TRBJ2-3; 8 bases fit TRBD1. J was trimmed by 5 bases and V by 6 bases; bases with no gene match: 13. The germline CDR1 and CDR2 sequences are WNHNN and SYGVQD (reference sequence). The CDR3 is 16 residues long. In DNA, the CDR3 is TGCGCCAGCAGGGCCCGGACAGGGATAGGCAGAGATACGCAGTATTTT. As protein: CASRARTGIGRDTQYF.

This clonotype was counted many times. The chain is built from TRBV6-2 or TRBV6-3 and TRBJ1-5, with D possibly being TRBD1 (6 bases). V shed 0 bases and J shed 5 bases, with 23 bases lying between them. Germline V gene data show CDR1 as MNHEY and CDR2 as SVGEGT. The CDR3 is made up of 19 amino acids. The DNA of the CDR3 is TGTGCCAGCAGTTACTCGTACCGGGACACCCTTGGAAAGGATCAGCCCCAGCATTTT. It yields the protein CASSYSYRDTLGKDQPQHF.

This clonotype was recorded at least ten times. The limits of the CDR3 on the DNA are not certain, so only TCRdb's listed CDR3 is given. The V and J genes are TRBV7-5 and TRBJ1-2. TRBV7-5 is marked as a pseudogene. The CDR3 spans 19 residues, counting both ends. This chain's CDR3 is CISVPESGGEVGKTYGYTF.

Ten or more counts support this clonotype. The CDR3 nucleotides are TGTGCCACCAGTGATCCGGGACAGGGTTCCTACGAGCAGTACTTC. This codes for CATSDPGQGSYEQYF. V gene TRBV24-1 combines with J gene TRBJ2-7; 9 bases agree with TRBD1. Germline V gene sequence: CDR1 KGHDR, CDR2 SFDVKD. The CDR3 totals 15 residues. The J segment lost 1 base and the V segment lost 3 bases, leaving 3 bases of the junction unmatched.

This clonotype was recorded many times. This chain links TRBV7-8 with TRBJ1-2; no definite D call. This CDR3 is built from 17 residues. Trimming pared 5 bases from V and 4 bases from J, leaving 23 bases between. Looked up from germline, CDR1 is SGHVS and CDR2 is FQNEAQ. CDR3 sequence reads: CASSLILFTRKTYGYTF. In DNA form, the CDR3 reads TGTGCCAGCAGCCTCATATTGTTTACCCGAAAGACCTATGGCTACACCTTC.

Worth noting for this clonotype: A much larger clone lies one base from this, so it may be a read error. The chain combines TRBV14 with TRBJ1-1, with a possible D match to TRBD1 (6 bases). Trimming took off 4 bases at V and 6 bases at J, with 18 bases between the two ends. This CDR3 contains 15 residues. CDR1 SGHDN and CDR2 FVKESK come from the germline V gene. The CDR3 coding sequence is TGTGCCAGCAGCCGAGAACATGGGGGCTTAGCTGAAGCTTTCTTT. Its protein product is CASSREHGGLAEAFF. The full variable domain, with the rest looked up from reference TRBV14 and TRBJ1-1, is EAGVTQFPSHSVIEKGQTVTLRCDPISGHDNLYWYRRVMGKEIKFLLHFVKESKQDESGMPNNRFLAERTGGTYSTLKVQPAELEDSGVYFCASSREHGGLAEAFFGQGTRLTVV.

Many counts were recorded for this clonotype. The chain combines TRBV6-4 with TRBJ2-6; no definite D call. The CDR3 covers 16 residues. Trimming stripped 0 bases from V and 1 base from J, with 7 bases between. Germline lookup yields CDR1 MRHNA and CDR2 SNTAGT. The CDR3 sequence is CASSDSLGSGANVLTF. In nucleotides, the CDR3 is TGTGCCAGCAGTGACTCTTTGGGGTCTGGGGCCAACGTCCTGACTTTC.